This paragraph reports one T cell receptor beta chain. Its antigen is as yet unknown. MiXCR, applied by TCRdb to the reads, yields one record per CDR3 protein. The sample holds approximately 490,000 distinct CDR3 sequences; about 11% are singletons and the top ten take roughly 10%. This entry comes from a study of T cell repertoires in cytomegalovirus infection. Study-level background: The public TCR beta signatures pointed to both CMV infection and matching HLA type. Whole-study results and caveats: Predominance within the ex vivo response was attributable to HLA-C-restricted CMV-specific TCR beta clonotypes.

This CDR3 spans 16 amino acids. With 4 bases clipped from V and 4 bases from J, the junction kept 8 bases outside the gene matches. Germline V gene sequence: CDR1 SEHNR, CDR2 FQNEAQ (reference sequence). The rearrangement joins TRBV7-9 to TRBJ1-1, with 11 positions matching TRBD1. Sequences were obtained from PBMCs. This receptor was identified in a human donor in good health (CMV status not recorded). Some clones in this sample may be carry-over from other donors' samples. The CDR3 DNA is TGTGCCAGCAGCTCTGGACAGGGGGCCCCGGGCACTGAAGCTTTCTTT. Translated: CASSSGQGAPGTEAFF.